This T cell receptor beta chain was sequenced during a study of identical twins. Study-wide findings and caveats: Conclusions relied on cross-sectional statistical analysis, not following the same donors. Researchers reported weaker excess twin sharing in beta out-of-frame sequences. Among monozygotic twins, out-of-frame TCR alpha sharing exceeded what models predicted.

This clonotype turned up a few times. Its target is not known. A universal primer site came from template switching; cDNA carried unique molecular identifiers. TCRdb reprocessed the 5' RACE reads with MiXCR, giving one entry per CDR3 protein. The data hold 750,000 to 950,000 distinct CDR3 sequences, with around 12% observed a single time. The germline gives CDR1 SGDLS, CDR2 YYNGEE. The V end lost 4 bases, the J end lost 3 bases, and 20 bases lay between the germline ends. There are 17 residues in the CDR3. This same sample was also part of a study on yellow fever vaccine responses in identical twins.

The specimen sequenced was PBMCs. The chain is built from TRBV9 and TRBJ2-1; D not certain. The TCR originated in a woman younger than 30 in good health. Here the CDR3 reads CASSFSKEALSYNEQFF. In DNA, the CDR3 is TGTGCCAGCAGCTTCTCTAAAGAAGCGCTGAGCTACAATGAGCAGTTCTTC.